The clone carrying this TCR beta chain was seen a handful of times. Original data processing: Amplifying reference gene primers gave estimates of nucleated cell counts. The method was immunoSEQ multiplex PCR; TCRdb's version includes in-frame clones alone and lacks a portion of them. V and J calls and clone size follow that table, whereas D and trimming were derived from the DNA. There are roughly 200,000 clones in the sample; around 76% occur only once, and around 8.1% lies in the top ten. Germline values: CDR1 SGHTA, CDR2 FQGTGA. V gave up 3 bases and J gave up 4 bases, with 8 bases separating them. The CDR3 covers 13 residues. This record comes from a study of blood T cell repertoires in COVID-19. In the study overall: COVID-19 samples collected from the United States, Italy and Spain covered acute and convalescent phases. T cells, B-cell-depleted T cells, or PBMCs provided the cDNA or gDNA that served as material.

V is TRBV7-3 and J is TRBJ2-3; D gene ambiguous. The sequence came from a woman aged 45-59 years with active or convalescent COVID-19. Material: peripheral blood. The DNA of the CDR3 is TGTGCCAGCAGCTTGAGGCGAGCAGATACGCAGTATTTT. Amino acid sequence: CASSLRRADTQYF.